One and the same sample provided the 26 T cell receptor beta chains below, sequenced in a study of CD8+ T cells in alopecia areata (dated by TCRdb to the late 2010s). The receptor library was made with the immunoSEQ multiplex PCR assay. To provide template for TCR sequencing, every sample had RNA extracted and reverse transcribed into cDNA. TCRdb's version of the immuneACCESS table is confined to in-frame rearrangements and falls short of the full clone set. An unresolved V gene accounts for under half of the shortfall where checked; the remainder is of unknown origin. The sample data list 210,000 or so clones, and 66% of these were observed just once. About 1.2% of the sample belongs to the ten largest clones. Reading the label with the study, this specimen's treatment or condition is: oral pan-JAK inhibitor, 5-10 mg twice daily. This material consisted of CD4+ T cells sorted from blood, taken at approximately week 44, from a patient treated with tofacitinib. Source of these receptors: a human donor with alopecia areata.

CDR3 amino acids: CASSGPGTESSYNEQFF. In DNA, the CDR3 is TGTGCCAGCAGCGGTCCCGGGACAGAGAGCTCCTACAATGAGCAGTTCTTC. V usage is TRBV11-1 and J usage is TRBJ2-1, with 7 bases matching TRBD1. The CDR3 covers 17 residues. V lost 5 bases and J lost 0; bases outside the gene matches: 10. Germline V gene sequence: CDR1 SGHAT, CDR2 FQDESV (reference sequence). Full variable domain (missing parts from reference TRBV11-1 and TRBJ2-1): EAEVAQSPRYKITEKSQAVAFWCDPISGHATLYWYRQILGQGPELLVQFQDESVVDDSQLPKDRFSAERLKGVDSTLKIQPAELGDSAMYLCASSGPGTESSYNEQFFGPGTRLTVL.

The chain is built from TRBV30 and TRBJ1-2; D gene uncertain. The germline V and J ends were trimmed by 3 bases and 1 base, with 6 bases remaining between them. Germline-derived CDR1 and CDR2 are GTSNPN and SVGIG (reference sequence). The CDR3 has 12 residues. CDR3 coding DNA: TGTGCCTGGAGAAGAGATAACTATGGCTACACCTTC. It is translated as CAWRRDNYGYTF.

This clone occurred once. This chain joins TRBV27 and TRBJ2-6; a weak D match, TRBD2 (5 bases). The CDR3 loop spans 15 amino acids. CDR1 MNHEY and CDR2 SMNVEV come from the germline V gene (reference sequence). V shed 2 bases and J shed 0 bases, with 5 bases lying between them. The CDR3 bases are TGTGCCAGCAGTTTAGAGGGCTCTGGGGCCAACGTCCTGACTTTC. Protein sequence: CASSLEGSGANVLTF.

The chain recombines TRBV6-5 with TRBJ2-6, with TRBD1 identical over 7 bases. CDR1 is MNHEY and CDR2 is SVGAGI in the germline V gene. V gave up 2 bases and J gave up 2 bases; unmatched junction bases: 0. The CDR3 length is 15 residues. The CDR3 protein is CASSYQGAGANVLTF. CDR3 in DNA: TGTGCCAGCAGTTACCAGGGGGCTGGGGCCAACGTCCTGACTTTC.

V and J are TRBV7-2 and TRBJ2-3, with TRBD2 identical over 9 bases. V shed 2 bases, J shed 5 bases, and the junction held 11 bases outside the gene matches. CDR3 length equals 17 residues. Looked up from germline, CDR1 is SGHTA and CDR2 is FQGNSA. CDR3 loop: CASSLSSSGAQGDTQYF. In DNA, the CDR3 is TGTGCCAGCAGCTTAAGTTCTAGCGGGGCCCAGGGAGATACGCAGTATTTT.

V gene TRBV25-1 combines with J gene TRBJ2-7; D gene uncertain. CDR1 MGHDK and CDR2 SYGVNS come from the germline V gene. The CDR3 covers 14 residues. The V end lost 1 base, the J end lost 0 bases, and 7 bases lay between the germline ends. CDR3 protein: CASSEFLTSYEQYF. The CDR3 bases are TGTGCCAGCAGTGAATTCCTAACCTCCTACGAGCAGTACTTC.

In this sample, this clone turned up once. The V and J genes are TRBV7-8 and TRBJ2-5, with 14 bases aligning to TRBD2. V lost 5 bases and J lost 1; bases outside the gene matches: 6. CDR3 length: 17 amino acids. The germline CDR1 and CDR2 sequences are SGHVS and FQNEAQ. Here the CDR3 DNA reads TGTGCCAGCAGCCGTCCCGGGACTAGCGGGGGCCAAGAGACCCAGTACTTC. Its translation: CASSRPGTSGGQETQYF.

This clone was seen just once. This rearrangement joins TRBV29-1 to TRBJ2-2, with unresolved D. The germline CDR1 and CDR2 sequences are SQVTM and ANQGSEA. V shed 3 bases and J shed 6 bases, with 8 bases lying between them. The CDR3 runs to 12 residues. The CDR3: CSVESSAGELFF. In DNA, the CDR3 is TGCAGCGTTGAGTCGAGTGCCGGGGAGCTGTTTTTT.

The chain uses TRBV27 and TRBJ1-2; D is perhaps TRBD1 (5 bases). Trimming cost V 2 bases and J 7 bases, with 11 bases left between them. Per germline, CDR1 MNHEY and CDR2 SMNVEV (reference sequence). The CDR3 has 13 residues. The CDR3 spells CASSLEGAGGYTF. The CDR3 nucleotides read TGTGCCAGCAGTTTAGAAGGGGCGGGTGGCTACACCTTC.

This clone was detected only a few times. V is TRBV30 and J is TRBJ1-1; no firm D call. The germline gives CDR1 GTSNPN, CDR2 SVGIG (reference sequence). The CDR3 totals 12 residues. V lost 2 bases to trimming and J lost 0 bases, with 4 bases between them. DNA for the CDR3: TGTGCCTGGAGTACCATGAACACTGAAGCTTTCTTT. This translates into CAWSTMNTEAFF.

The chain links TRBV2 to TRBJ2-1; tentatively, D is TRBD2 (7 bases). Trimming cost V 3 bases and J 10 bases, with 19 bases left between them. The germline CDR1 and CDR2 sequences are SNHLY and FYNNEI. This CDR3 has 15 residues. CDR3 loop: CASSDMRGPGGEQFF. In nucleotides, the CDR3 is TGTGCCAGCAGTGACATGCGGGGGCCCGGGGGGGAGCAGTTCTTC.

The gene calls are TRBV12-5 and TRBJ1-1; D is uncertain. CDR1 LGHNT and CDR2 FRNRAP come from the germline V gene. The CDR3 has 11 amino acids. V was cut by 9 bases and J by 4 bases, with 9 bases left in between. The CDR3 spells CASKRTTEAFF. Here the CDR3 DNA reads TGTGCTAGCAAACGTACCACTGAAGCTTTCTTT. The full variable domain, in which reference TRBV12-5 and TRBJ1-1 provide the parts outside the CDR3, is DARVTQTPRHKVTEMGQEVTMRCQPILGHNTVFWYRQTMMQGLELLAYFRNRAPLDDSGMPKDRFSAEMPDATLATLKIQPSEPRDSAVYFCASKRTTEAFFGQGTRLTVV.

The chain recombines TRBV7-2 with TRBJ2-7; no reliable D call. This CDR3 contains 15 residues. The germline gives CDR1 SGHTA, CDR2 FQGNSA. The germline V and J ends were trimmed by 1 base and 3 bases, with 13 bases remaining between them. The CDR3 DNA is TGTGCCAGCAGCTTAGAAATTGGCAACCACTACGAGCAGTACTTC. Protein sequence: CASSLEIGNHYEQYF. The whole variable domain, filled in from reference TRBV7-2 and TRBJ2-7, reads GAGVSQSPSNKVTEKGKDVELRCDPISGHTALYWYRQSLGQGLEFLIYFQGNSAPDKSGLPSDRFSAERTGGSVSTLTIQRTQQEDSAVYLCASSLEIGNHYEQYFGPGTRLTVT.

J is TRBJ2-2 and V is TRBV29-1, with D maybe TRBD1 (6 bases). V was shortened by 5 bases and J by 5 bases, with 12 bases between the two germline ends. CDR3 length: 13 residues. Germline CDR1 is SQVTM and CDR2 is ANQGSEA. The CDR3 spells CSVSRGKTGELFF. CDR3 nucleotides: TGCAGCGTTTCCAGGGGTAAAACCGGGGAGCTGTTTTTT.

This clone was found many times. This chain links TRBV7-9 with TRBJ2-4, with TRBD1 as a possible D gene (6 bases). The ends were cut back, 5 bases at V and 3 bases at J, with 11 bases in the middle. This CDR3 comprises 14 residues. The germline V gene has CDR1 SEHNR and CDR2 FQNEAQ (reference sequence). The CDR3 region is CASSLQQGKNIQYF. CDR3 bases: TGTGCCAGCAGCCTACAACAGGGCAAAAACATTCAGTACTTC.

This rearrangement joins TRBV5-1 to TRBJ2-1, with 8 bases aligning to TRBD2. CDR1 is SGHRS and CDR2 is YFSETQ in the germline V gene. V dropped 4 bases and J dropped 7; count of bases not matched to a gene: 7. The length of the CDR3 is 14 residues. The DNA for the CDR3 is TGCGCCAGCAGCAAACGGGAGGGTGGGAATGAGCAGTTCTTC. Its translation is CASSKREGGNEQFF. The full variable domain, its missing parts supplied by reference TRBV5-1 and TRBJ2-1, is KAGVTQTPRYLIKTRGQQVTLSCSPISGHRSVSWYQQTPGQGLQFLFEYFSETQRNKGNFPGRFSGRQFSNSRSEMNVSTLELGDSALYLCASSKREGGNEQFFGPGTRLTVL.

This clone was seen only a few times. The chain employs TRBV29-1 and TRBJ2-5; the D is unclear. This CDR3 comprises 11 residues. The V and J ends lost 6 bases and 7 bases respectively, with 12 bases between them. Germline V lookup: CDR1 SQVTM, CDR2 ANQGSEA. DNA for the CDR3: TGCAGCGTGCCTCGGCCTAGGACCCAGTACTTC. It codes for CSVPRPRTQYF.

The CDR3: CASSLSRGRGGSNQPQHF. CDR3 nucleotide sequence: TGTGCCAGCAGTTTATCCAGGGGGCGCGGGGGGAGCAATCAGCCCCAGCATTTT. V gene TRBV27 combines with J gene TRBJ1-5; TRBD1 matches 8 bases. Trimming at V came to 0 bases and at J to 1 base, leaving 8 bases not matched to a gene. Germline-derived CDR1 and CDR2 are MNHEY and SMNVEV (reference sequence). The CDR3 runs 18 residues.

This clone showed up just a few times. The chain uses TRBV5-1 and TRBJ2-1; tentatively, D is TRBD1 or TRBD2 (7 bases each). Germline V lookup: CDR1 SGHRS, CDR2 YFSETQ. Trimming removed 3 bases at V and 4 bases at J, with 14 bases between. The CDR3 loop spans 15 amino acids. The CDR3 reads CASSSQGRGYNEQFF. As DNA, the CDR3 is TGCGCCAGCAGCTCACAGGGGAGGGGTTACAATGAGCAGTTCTTC.

V and J are TRBV13 and TRBJ1-1; D is perhaps TRBD1 (6 bases). This CDR3 is 16 amino acids long. V was trimmed by 10 bases and J by 0 bases, leaving 21 bases between them. Germline CDR1 reads PRHDT; CDR2 reads FYEKMQ (reference sequence). The CDR3 DNA follows: TGTGCCACCGAAGGACAGCCAACAATTATGAACACTGAAGCTTTCTTT. Its protein is CATEGQPTIMNTEAFF.

The rearrangement joins TRBV30 to TRBJ1-2; D unclear. Between the trimmed V and J ends, which lost 2 bases and 1 base, there was a span of 8 bases. CDR1 is GTSNPN, CDR2 SVGIG, per germline (reference sequence). The CDR3 is 13 amino acids. CDR3: CAWSIGLNYGYTF. The CDR3 bases are TGTGCCTGGAGTATAGGACTTAACTATGGCTACACCTTC.

The V call is TRBV5-1, the J call TRBJ2-2; 9 bases map to TRBD1. Trimming cost V 7 bases and J 0 bases; bases outside gene matches: 4. Germline V gene data show CDR1 as SGHRS and CDR2 as YFSETQ. The CDR3 covers 15 residues. The chain's CDR3 is CASGQGNSNTGELFF. The CDR3 DNA reads TGCGCCAGCGGACAGGGGAACTCGAACACCGGGGAGCTGTTTTTT. The variable domain in full, with the rest retrieved from reference TRBV5-1 and TRBJ2-2, is KAGVTQTPRYLIKTRGQQVTLSCSPISGHRSVSWYQQTPGQGLQFLFEYFSETQRNKGNFPGRFSGRQFSNSRSEMNVSTLELGDSALYLCASGQGNSNTGELFFGEGSRLTVL.

In its sample, this clone was seen many times. The chain employs TRBV19 and TRBJ1-5; 9 bases map to TRBD1. The trim removed 5 bases at V and 6 bases at J, leaving 8 bases unmatched. The germline V gene has CDR1 LNHDA and CDR2 SQIVND (reference sequence). There are 15 residues in the CDR3. The CDR3 protein is CASSWGQGRGQPQHF. CDR3 coding DNA: TGTGCCAGTAGTTGGGGACAGGGTCGAGGTCAGCCCCAGCATTTT.

The chain recombines TRBV5-1 with TRBJ2-1; 7 bases map to TRBD2. V trimming: 0 bases; J trimming: 15 bases; junction bases outside the gene matches: 9. CDR1 is SGHRS, CDR2 YFSETQ, per germline. The CDR3 spans 13 residues. The CDR3 is CASSLVRGLELFF. The CDR3 DNA is TGCGCCAGCAGCTTGGTTCGCGGACTAGAACTGTTCTTC. The full variable domain, its missing parts supplied by reference TRBV5-1 and TRBJ2-1, is KAGVTQTPRYLIKTRGQQVTLSCSPISGHRSVSWYQQTPGQGLQFLFEYFSETQRNKGNFPGRFSGRQFSNSRSEMNVSTLELGDSALYLCASSLVRGLELFFGPGTRLTVL.

The J gene is TRBJ2-7, the V gene TRBV7-2; 10 positions agree with TRBD1. With V trimmed by 5 bases and J by 4 bases, 2 bases remained unmatched. Germline V gives CDR1 SGHTA, CDR2 FQGNSA. The CDR3 has 13 amino acids. The CDR3: CASSQDRGYEQYF. The CDR3 bases are TGTGCCAGCAGCCAGGACAGGGGGTACGAGCAGTACTTC.

The chain links TRBV5-1 to TRBJ2-7, with 7 bases identical to TRBD2. Germline V gene data show CDR1 as SGHRS and CDR2 as YFSETQ. Unmatched junction bases numbered 5, after V lost 3 bases and J lost 2 bases. The CDR3 spans 14 residues. The CDR3 region is CASSSGLDTYEQYF. Here the CDR3 DNA reads TGCGCCAGCAGCTCAGGACTAGATACCTACGAGCAGTACTTC.